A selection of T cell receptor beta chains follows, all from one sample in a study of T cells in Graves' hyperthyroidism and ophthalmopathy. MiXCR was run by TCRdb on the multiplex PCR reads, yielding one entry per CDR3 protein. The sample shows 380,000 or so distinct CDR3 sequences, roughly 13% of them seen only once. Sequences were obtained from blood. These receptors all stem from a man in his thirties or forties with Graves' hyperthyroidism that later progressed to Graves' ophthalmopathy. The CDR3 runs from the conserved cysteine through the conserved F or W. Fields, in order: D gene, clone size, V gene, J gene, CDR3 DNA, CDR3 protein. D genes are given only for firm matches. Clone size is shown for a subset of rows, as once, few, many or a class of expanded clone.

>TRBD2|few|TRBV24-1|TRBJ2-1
TGTGCCACCAGTGACGCCGGGACTAGCGGGGGGAGCTCCTACAATGAGCAGTTCTTC
CATSDAGTSGGSSYNEQFF
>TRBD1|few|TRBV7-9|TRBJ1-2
TGTGCCAGCAGCTTTGGGACAGGGGGCGACTATGGCTACACCTTC
CASSFGTGGDYGYTF
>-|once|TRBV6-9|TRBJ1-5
TGTACCAGCAGTTACGACAGGTTCAATCAGCCCCAGCATTTT
CTSSYDRFNQPQHF
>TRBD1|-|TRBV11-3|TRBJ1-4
TGTGCCAGCAGCTTTTCCACCTCCGGGACAGGGGGTAAGAAGGAAAAACTGTTTTTT
CASSFSTSGTGGKKEKLFF
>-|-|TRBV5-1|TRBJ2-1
TGCGCCAGCAGCTCTGCGAACAATGAGCAGTTCTTC
CASSSANNEQFF
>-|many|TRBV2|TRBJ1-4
TGTGCCAGCAGTGCCTCGGGACTCCTGTCTGAAAAACTGTTTTTT
CASSASGLLSEKLFF
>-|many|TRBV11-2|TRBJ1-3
TGTGCCAGCAGCTTGGAGGGGCTCTCTGGAAACACCATATATTTT
CASSLEGLSGNTIYF
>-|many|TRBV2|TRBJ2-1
TGTGCCAGCAGTCGGGGTGAGCAGTTCTTC
CASSRGEQFF
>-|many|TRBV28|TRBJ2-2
TGTGCCAGCAGCCTGACTGACCCTCCCGGGGAGCTGTTTTTT
CASSLTDPPGELFF
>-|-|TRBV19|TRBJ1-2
TGTGCCAGTAGTATCCGACAGACGGTCTATGGCTACACCTTC
CASSIRQTVYGYTF
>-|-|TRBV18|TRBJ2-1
TGTGCCAGCTCACCACCGCAGGGGTCCTCCTACAATGAGCAGTTCTTC
CASSPPQGSSYNEQFF
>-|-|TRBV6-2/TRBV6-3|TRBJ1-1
TGTGCCAGCAGTTATTGGGCGTACACTGAAGCTTTCTTT
CASSYWAYTEAFF
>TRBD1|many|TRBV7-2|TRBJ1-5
TGTGCCAGCAGCTTCCAGACAGGGAACGGTCAGCCCCAGCATTTT
CASSFQTGNGQPQHF
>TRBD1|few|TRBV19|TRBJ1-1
TGTGCCAGTAGTACCATAGACGGGACAGTGAACACTGAAGCTTTCTTT
CASSTIDGTVNTEAFF
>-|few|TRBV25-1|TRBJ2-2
TGTGCCAGCAGTGAATTAGTAAGGGACACCGGGGAGCTGTTTTTT
CASSELVRDTGELFF
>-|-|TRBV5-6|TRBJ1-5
TGTGCCAGCAGCTTGCGGAGGGGGAAGGTTAGCAATCAGCCCCAGCATTTT
CASSLRRGKVSNQPQHF
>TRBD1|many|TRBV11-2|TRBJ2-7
TGTGCCAGCAGCTTAGTCCCTCGGGACAGCTACGAGCAGTACTTC
CASSLVPRDSYEQYF
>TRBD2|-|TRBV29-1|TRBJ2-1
TGCAGCGTGGGCGCGGGGGGGCATAATGAGCAGTTCTTC
CSVGAGGHNEQFF
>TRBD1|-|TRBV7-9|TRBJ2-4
TGTGCCAGCAGCCCCTTTGCGGGACAGGGGAAAAACATTCAGTACTTC
CASSPFAGQGKNIQYF
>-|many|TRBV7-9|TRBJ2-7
TGTGCCAGCAGCTCCCAGGACTACGAGCAGTACTTC
CASSSQDYEQYF
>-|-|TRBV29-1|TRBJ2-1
TGCAGCGTTGAAGATGGAACAGGCCTAGGGCAGTTCTTC
CSVEDGTGLGQFF
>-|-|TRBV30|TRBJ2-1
TGTGCCTGGAGTAGGAGGAATGAGCAGTTCTTC
CAWSRRNEQFF
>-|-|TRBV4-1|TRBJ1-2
TGCGCCAGCAGCCAAGATTCAGAGGGGGGTTATGGCTACACCTTC
CASSQDSEGGYGYTF
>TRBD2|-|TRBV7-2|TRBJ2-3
TGTGCCAGCAGCTTAGGGGGGCGGGGGGGCGTAGATACGCAGTATTTT
CASSLGGRGGVDTQYF
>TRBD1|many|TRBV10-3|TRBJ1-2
TGTGCCATCAGTGACCCGGGACAGTTTAACTATGGCTACACCTTC
CAISDPGQFNYGYTF
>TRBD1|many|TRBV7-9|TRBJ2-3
TGTGCCAGCAGCTTAGCCACGACAGGGGAGGATACGCAGTATTTT
CASSLATTGEDTQYF
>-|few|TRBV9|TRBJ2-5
TGTGCCAGCAGCGTAGTACCCAAATCAGGCAGGTCCGAGGAGACCCAGTACTTC
CASSVVPKSGRSEETQYF
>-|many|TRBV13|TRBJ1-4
TGTGCCAGCAGCTCCCGGACTGGAATTAGCCGTAATGAAAAACTGTTTTTT
CASSSRTGISRNEKLFF
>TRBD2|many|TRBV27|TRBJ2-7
TGTGCCAGCAGTGGAACCTCGGGGGGGCAGAAGCAGTACTTC
CASSGTSGGQKQYF
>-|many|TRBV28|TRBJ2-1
TGTGCCAGCAGCGGGGAGGAGAGGGGGTCCTACAATGAGCAGTTCTTC
CASSGEERGSYNEQFF
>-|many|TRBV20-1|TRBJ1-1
TGCAGTGCTAGTAGGGACACCATGAACACTGAAGCTTTCTTT
CSASRDTMNTEAFF
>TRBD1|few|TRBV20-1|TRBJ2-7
TGCAGTGTAGGCCTGGGACAGACCACCTACGAGCAGTACTTC
CSVGLGQTTYEQYF
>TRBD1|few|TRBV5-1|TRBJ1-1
TGCGCCAGCAAAGGGGGCCCTGAAGCTTTCTTT
CASKGGPEAFF
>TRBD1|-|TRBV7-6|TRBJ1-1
TGTGCCAGCAGCTCTCCGGGACAGAACATGAACACTGAAGCTTTCTTT
CASSSPGQNMNTEAFF
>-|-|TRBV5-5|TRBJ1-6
TGTGCCAGCAGTTCCGGTTGGAATTCACCCCTCCACTTT
CASSSGWNSPLHF
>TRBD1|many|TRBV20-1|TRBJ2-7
TGCAGTGCTTCCGGGACAGGGGACCACGAGCAGTACTTC
CSASGTGDHEQYF
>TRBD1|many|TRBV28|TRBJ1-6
TGTGCCAGCATTCCGGGACAGGGATCTTCACCCCTCCACTTT
CASIPGQGSSPLHF
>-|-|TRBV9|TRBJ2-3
TGTGCCAGCAGCGTAGACCCCGGCCCGGATACGCAGTATTTT
CASSVDPGPDTQYF
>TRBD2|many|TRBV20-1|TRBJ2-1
TGCAGTGCTACCCCCTCCCGGACTAGGCTAACACTCAATGAGCAGTTCTTC
CSATPSRTRLTLNEQFF
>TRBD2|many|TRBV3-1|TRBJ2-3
TGTGCCAGCAGCCCGCTAGCGGGGGGTGCAGATACGCAGTATTTT
CASSPLAGGADTQYF
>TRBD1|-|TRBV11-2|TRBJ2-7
TGTGCCAGCAGCCGTTACAGGGGGCCCTCCTACGAGCAGTACTTC
CASSRYRGPSYEQYF
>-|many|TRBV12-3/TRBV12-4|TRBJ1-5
TGTGCCAGCAGGTGGGGAGAATATCAGCCCCAGCATTTT
CASRWGEYQPQHF
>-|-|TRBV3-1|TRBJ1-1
TGTGCCAGCAGCCAGCTCGGGGGGGGGGCTGAAGCTTTCTTT
CASSQLGGGAEAFF
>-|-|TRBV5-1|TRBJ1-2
TGCGCCAGCAGCTTGACAGGGATCGACTATGGCTACACCTTC
CASSLTGIDYGYTF
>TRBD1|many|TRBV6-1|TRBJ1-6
TGTGCCAGTCGGGACAGGAGCTCCTATAATTCACCCCTCCACTTT
CASRDRSSYNSPLHF
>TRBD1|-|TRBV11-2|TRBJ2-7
TGTGCCAGCAGCTTAGACAGGGGGCCCAACTACGAGCAGTACTTC
CASSLDRGPNYEQYF
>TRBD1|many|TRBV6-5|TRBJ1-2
TGTGCCAGCAGTTACTCGAGTACAGGGGGCTCTGGCTACACCTTC
CASSYSSTGGSGYTF
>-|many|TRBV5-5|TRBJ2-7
TGTGCCAGCAGCTTGGAGCAGCGGAGACGAGAGCAGTACTTC
CASSLEQRRREQYF
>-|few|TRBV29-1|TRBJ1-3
TGCAGCGTTGAAGTCCGGGGAACCTCTGGAAACACCATATATTTT
CSVEVRGTSGNTIYF
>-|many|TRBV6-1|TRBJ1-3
TGTGCCAGCAGTACGACAGCTGGAAACACCATATATTTT
CASSTTAGNTIYF
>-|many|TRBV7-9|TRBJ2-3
TGTGCCAGCAGCCAGAATGCATTAGATACGCAGTATTTT
CASSQNALDTQYF
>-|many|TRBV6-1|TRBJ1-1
TGTGCCAGCAGCCGTCCAGGGAACACTGAAGCTTTCTTT
CASSRPGNTEAFF
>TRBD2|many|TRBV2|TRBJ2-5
TGTGCCAGCAGTGGATTAGCGGGGGGGCCAGAGACCCAGTACTTC
CASSGLAGGPETQYF
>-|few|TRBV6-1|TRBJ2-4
TGTGCCAGCAGTTTCGAGGGAGTAGGCAAAAACATTCAGTACTTC
CASSFEGVGKNIQYF